A single sample gave rise to the 30 T cell receptor beta chains below, sequenced in a study of circulating and synovial CD4+ cells in juvenile arthritis. Data came from immunoSEQ multiplex PCR; TCRdb stores just in-frame clones and leaves some out. The table lists under 35,000 clones, nearly 97% of them singletons. Sequencing input: CD4+ T cells from blood. These receptors all stem from a human donor with juvenile idiopathic arthritis.

The sample holds one count of this clone. The same CDR3 arises from other DNA sequences in this sample as well. V usage is TRBV9 and J usage is TRBJ1-6, with D possibly TRBD1 on 5 matching bases. The V end was cut by 0 bases, the J end by 6 bases, with 7 bases between. The CDR3 extends over 14 amino acids. CDR1 and CDR2 (germline): SGDLS, YYNGEE. The CDR3 nucleotides are TGTGCCAGCAGCGTAGGGGGCTCTAATTCACCCCTCCACTTT. Protein sequence: CASSVGGSNSPLHF.

The gene calls are TRBV29-1 and TRBJ1-1; D is ambiguous. CDR1 and CDR2 (germline): SQVTM, ANQGSEA. The CDR3 sequence is 10 residues long. V lost 4 bases, J lost 4 bases, and 4 bases lay in between. CDR3 DNA sequence: TGCAGCGTTGGAGCCACTGAAGCTTTCTTT. Translating gives CSVGATEAFF.

The V gene is TRBV19, the J gene TRBJ2-5; D possibly corresponds to TRBD2 (5 bases). The CDR3 contains 13 residues. Trimming left V 6 bases short and J 4 bases short, with 12 bases between. The germline V gene encodes CDR1 LNHDA and CDR2 SQIVND (reference sequence). The CDR3 sequence is CASSDLATETQYF. DNA of the CDR3: TGTGCCAGTAGCGACCTAGCAACAGAGACCCAGTACTTC.

This chain connects TRBV5-1 to TRBJ1-2, with 10 bases identical to TRBD1. After removal of 5 bases from V and 6 bases from J, the junction contained 7 bases not matched to a gene. The germline gives CDR1 SGHRS, CDR2 YFSETQ. The CDR3 spans 14 residues. The CDR3: CASSSRQGADGYTF. CDR3 nucleotides: TGCGCCAGCAGTTCAAGACAGGGGGCGGATGGCTACACCTTC. The entire variable domain, with the rest obtained from reference TRBV5-1 and TRBJ1-2, is as follows: KAGVTQTPRYLIKTRGQQVTLSCSPISGHRSVSWYQQTPGQGLQFLFEYFSETQRNKGNFPGRFSGRQFSNSRSEMNVSTLELGDSALYLCASSSRQGADGYTFGSGTRLTVV.

The rearrangement links TRBV2 to TRBJ2-3; D uncertain. There are 13 residues in the CDR3. Trimming cost V 7 bases and J 1 base, with 9 bases left between them. Germline V gene lookup returns CDR1 SNHLY and CDR2 FYNNEI. This CDR3 reads CASTGRGTDTQYF. DNA for the CDR3: TGTGCCAGCACGGGTCGGGGCACAGATACGCAGTATTTT.

V and J are TRBV29-1 and TRBJ2-3; possibly TRBD2 for D (7 bases). CDR1 and CDR2 from the germline V gene are SQVTM and ANQGSEA. The CDR3 consists of 16 residues. The V end lost 6 bases, the J end lost 5 bases, and 24 bases lay between the germline ends. This CDR3 is CSVGGGATAGQDTQYF. The DNA of the CDR3 is TGCAGCGTCGGTGGGGGGGCCACGGCAGGTCAAGATACGCAGTATTTT.

The chain links TRBV28 to TRBJ2-3; TRBD1 aligns across 11 bases. The V segment lost 7 bases and the J segment 9 bases; nucleotides outside the gene matches: 15. The length of the CDR3 is 16 residues. CDR1 MDHEN and CDR2 SYDVKM come from the germline V gene. The DNA of the CDR3 is TGTGCCAGCAATATCTATGGACAGGGGGCGCAGGGCACGCAGTATTTT. Translation: CASNIYGQGAQGTQYF.

The chain combines TRBV5-1 with TRBJ1-6; D is uncertain. The CDR3 is made up of 15 amino acids. Germline-derived CDR1 and CDR2 are SGHRS and YFSETQ. V lost 4 bases, J lost 8 bases, and 16 bases lay in between. The CDR3 region has the DNA TGCGCCAGCAGCGGGCTCGGCAGGTGGGATTCACCCCTCCACTTT. Encoded protein: CASSGLGRWDSPLHF.

V usage is TRBV7-3 and J usage is TRBJ2-1; tentatively, D is TRBD2 (5 bases). The V end was cut by 2 bases, the J end by 0 bases, with 8 bases between. CDR1 is SGHTA, CDR2 FQGTGA, per germline. This CDR3 spans 15 amino acids. CDR3: CASSLEGSSYNEQFF. In DNA form, the CDR3 reads TGTGCCAGCAGCTTAGAGGGAAGCTCCTACAATGAGCAGTTCTTC. Full variable domain (remainder filled in from reference TRBV7-3 and TRBJ2-1): GAGVSQTPSNKVTEKGKYVELRCDPISGHTALYWYRQSLGQGPEFLIYFQGTGAADDSGLPNDRFFAVRPEGSVSTLKIQRTERGDSAVYLCASSLEGSSYNEQFFGPGTRLTVL.

The chain carries TRBV19 and TRBJ1-4; 8 nucleotides agree with TRBD1. Germline V lookup: CDR1 LNHDA, CDR2 SQIVND (reference sequence). CDR3 size: 17 residues. Germline trimming cut 3 bases from V and 7 bases from J; bases unmatched to any gene: 13. CDR3 sequence reads: CASSIAQGGGRPEKLFF. CDR3 nucleotide sequence: TGTGCCAGTAGTATCGCACAGGGGGGAGGACGTCCTGAAAAACTGTTTTTT.

This rearrangement joins TRBV7-3 to TRBJ2-7, with 12 bases fitting TRBD1. This CDR3 contains 15 residues. The ends lost 5 bases at V and 4 bases at J; junction bases unmatched: 6. The germline gives CDR1 SGHTA, CDR2 FQGTGA. The CDR3 region is CASSLGTGGLYEQYF. The CDR3 region has the DNA TGTGCCAGCAGCCTCGGGACAGGGGGCCTGTACGAGCAGTACTTC.

The chain links TRBV28 to TRBJ2-3; perhaps TRBD1 as D (6 bases). The CDR3 covers 15 residues. CDR1 is MDHEN and CDR2 is SYDVKM in the germline V gene. The germline V and J ends were trimmed by 6 bases and 3 bases, with 16 bases remaining between them. The CDR3 reads CASSRLTGKTDTQYF. CDR3 sequence (DNA): TGTGCCAGCAGCCGTCTCACAGGGAAGACAGATACGCAGTATTTT.

The CDR3 nucleotides read TGCGCCAGCAGCCAACCGGGGAGATCGGGAGCCTACGAGCAGTACTTC. This translates into CASSQPGRSGAYEQYF. The gene calls are TRBV4-1 and TRBJ2-7, with a weak D call TRBD2 (6 bases). There are 16 residues in the CDR3. Germline assignment: CDR1 MGHRA and CDR2 YSYEKL. V lost 2 bases and J lost 2, with 16 bases in between.

CDR3 sequence: CSAGTGVGYEQYF. Written as DNA, the CDR3 is TGCAGCGCCGGGACAGGAGTGGGCTACGAGCAGTACTTC. The chain recombines TRBV29-1 with TRBJ2-7, with 8 bases identical to TRBD1. Trimming removed 7 bases from V and 3 bases from J; junction bases left unmatched: 8. CDR1 SQVTM and CDR2 ANQGSEA come from the germline V gene. The CDR3 is 13 amino acids.

The J gene is TRBJ2-2, the V gene TRBV2; TRBD2 agrees at 7 bases. Germline V gene lookup returns CDR1 SNHLY and CDR2 FYNNEI. The CDR3 is 14 residues long. The CDR3 nucleotides read TGTGCTACCTGGGTGGCGGGAGCCACCGGGGAGCTGTTTTTT. Its protein product is CATWVAGATGELFF.

The rearrangement links TRBV7-2 to TRBJ2-5, with 9 bases that match TRBD2. The CDR3 covers 15 residues. With V trimmed by 5 bases and J by 5 bases, 9 bases remained unmatched. The germline CDR1 and CDR2 sequences are SGHTA and FQGNSA. The CDR3 loop is CASSTTVAGVETQYF. The CDR3 bases are TGTGCCAGCAGCACAACCGTAGCGGGGGTGGAGACCCAGTACTTC.

The rearrangement uses TRBV19 and TRBJ1-5; 7 bases line up with TRBD1. V was clipped by 5 bases and J by 4 bases; unmatched bases: 5. From germline, CDR1 is LNHDA and CDR2 SQIVND (reference sequence). This CDR3 region has 14 residues. The CDR3 DNA reads as TGTGCCAGTAGTGCAAGACAGGGTAATCAGCCCCAGCATTTT. It encodes CASSARQGNQPQHF.

This chain connects TRBV30 to TRBJ1-2; perhaps TRBD1 as D (6 bases). From germline, CDR1 is GTSNPN and CDR2 SVGIG (reference sequence). The CDR3 runs to 15 residues. Trimming stripped 3 bases from V and 4 bases from J, with 18 bases between. This CDR3 is CAWRGTTGTSYGYTF. CDR3 in DNA: TGTGCCTGGAGGGGGACAACCGGGACGTCCTATGGCTACACCTTC.

The gene calls are TRBV30 and TRBJ1-1; tentatively, D is TRBD1 (5 bases). V gave up 3 bases and J gave up 5 bases, with 19 bases separating them. Germline lookup yields CDR1 GTSNPN and CDR2 SVGIG (reference sequence). This CDR3 spans 15 amino acids. The CDR3 nucleotides read TGTGCCTGGAGGAAGGGTAGGGGCACCAGGACTGAAGCTTTCTTT. It codes for CAWRKGRGTRTEAFF.

This sequence joins TRBV5-6 and TRBJ2-4; 8 positions match TRBD2. The CDR3 spans 17 residues. Per germline, CDR1 SGHDT and CDR2 YYEEEE. After removal of 0 bases from V and 7 bases from J, the junction contained 12 bases not matched to a gene. CDR3 loop: CASSLVAREGLGNIQYF. CDR3 nucleotides: TGTGCCAGCAGCTTGGTAGCCCGGGAGGGCCTGGGGAACATTCAGTACTTC.

CDR3 nucleotides: TGTGCCAGCTCACCACGGGGGGAAACCGGGGAGCTGTTTTTT. It translates to CASSPRGETGELFF. The chain joins TRBV18 to TRBJ2-2; D is possibly TRBD2 (6 bases). V was trimmed by 1 base and J by 5 bases, leaving 8 bases between them. Germline CDR1 KGHSH, CDR2 LQKENI. This CDR3 region has 14 residues.

V usage is TRBV6-1 and J usage is TRBJ2-1; 15 nucleotides agree with TRBD2. CDR3 size: 17 residues. V shed 4 bases, J shed 7 bases, and the junction held 8 bases outside the gene matches. Germline V gives CDR1 MNHNS, CDR2 SASEGT. CDR3 region: CASSADGLAGGWNEQFF. The DNA of the CDR3 is TGTGCCAGCAGTGCCGACGGACTAGCGGGGGGGTGGAATGAGCAGTTCTTC.

This rearrangement joins TRBV20-1 to TRBJ1-5; 7 nucleotides agree with TRBD1. This CDR3 spans 11 amino acids. V lost 6 bases and J lost 11; bases outside the gene matches: 7. Per the germline V gene, CDR1 is DFQATT and CDR2 is SNEGSKA (reference sequence). The CDR3 here is CSAAKGASQHF. DNA for the CDR3: TGCAGTGCAGCCAAGGGGGCCTCCCAGCATTTT.

The V call is TRBV27, the J call TRBJ2-4, with 12 bases matching TRBD2. This CDR3 spans 20 amino acids. J was trimmed by 0 bases and V by 6 bases; bases with no gene match: 15. CDR1 and CDR2 from the germline V gene are MNHEY and SMNVEV (reference sequence). The CDR3 DNA reads TGTGCCAGCAGGAAGACTAGCGGGGGCCGCTATGGGGGAGCCAAAAACATTCAGTACTTC. The encoded protein is CASRKTSGGRYGGAKNIQYF.

This rearrangement joins TRBV4-1 to TRBJ1-3; D gene unclear. This CDR3 region has 15 residues. Trimming cost V 1 base and J 2 bases, with 9 bases left between them. The germline CDR1 and CDR2 sequences are MGHRA and YSYEKL. The CDR3 DNA sequence: TGCGCCAGCAGCCAAGGCTTCGGAGCTGGAAACACCATATATTTT. This codes for CASSQGFGAGNTIYF.

The rearrangement joins TRBV2 to TRBJ1-2; no definite D call. V lost 3 bases and J 4 bases, leaving 24 bases between the germline ends. Germline V lookup: CDR1 SNHLY, CDR2 FYNNEI. This CDR3 region has 18 residues. The CDR3 bases are TGTGCCAGCAGTGAGTTCCTTCCGGGAGGAAGGAGATCCTATGGCTACACCTTC. Encoded protein: CASSEFLPGGRRSYGYTF.

V usage is TRBV16 and J usage is TRBJ2-7; maybe TRBD1 (6 bases). The CDR3 consists of 14 residues. Germline CDR1 is KGHSY and CDR2 is FQNENV. Trimming removed 5 bases from V and 0 bases from J, with 11 bases in between. The CDR3 sequence: CASSGPGVSYEQYF. CDR3 coding DNA: TGTGCCAGCAGCGGACCAGGGGTCTCCTACGAGCAGTACTTC.

This clone was seen once. The chain links TRBV4-1 to TRBJ2-4, with 9 bases lining up with TRBD2. CDR3 length: 18 residues. Germline V gene data show CDR1 as MGHRA and CDR2 as YSYEKL. V lost 4 bases to trimming and J lost 6 bases; unmatched junction nucleotides: 16. CDR3 DNA sequence: TGCGCCAGCAGCCTCGGGGTAGCGGGGGTACTAGCAAGAAACATTCAGTACTTC. Protein: CASSLGVAGVLARNIQYF.

CDR3 DNA: TGTGCCAGCAGCTTGGTAATAGCGGGAGGATCCGATACGCAGTATTTT. Amino acid sequence: CASSLVIAGGSDTQYF. This chain connects TRBV7-9 to TRBJ2-3; 10 positions agree with TRBD2. V was clipped by 3 bases and J by 6 bases; unmatched bases: 9. Germline CDR1 reads SEHNR; CDR2 reads FQNEAQ (reference sequence). CDR3 length: 16 residues.

This chain uses TRBV7-2 with TRBJ2-7, with 10 bases aligning to TRBD2. The J segment lost 0 bases and the V segment lost 6 bases, leaving 2 bases of the junction unmatched. Germline loops: CDR1 SGHTA, CDR2 FQGNSA. This CDR3 is built from 14 residues. The CDR3 DNA sequence: TGTGCCAGCAGATCTAGCGGGAGCTCCTACGAGCAGTACTTC. Translation: CASRSSGSSYEQYF.